The text below deals with one T cell receptor beta chain. This entry comes from a study of blood T cell repertoires in COVID-19. Study details: Samples representing acute and convalescent COVID-19 were sourced from the United States, Italy and Spain.

Enrolled during active infection, Seattle patients were then followed longitudinally. Per the authors' pipeline: Using reference gene primer amplification, nucleated cell counts were estimated. Clones were sequenced by immunoSEQ multiplex PCR, and TCRdb holds only the in-frame ones, with some missing. That table is the source of V, J and clone size, and D and trimming were worked out from the DNA. Of under 300,000 clones listed, 70% to 85% were seen once; the top ten hold more than 1.2%. Between the trimmed V and J ends, which lost 0 bases and 9 bases, there was a span of 7 bases. This CDR3 spans 12 amino acids. CDR1 MRHNA and CDR2 SNTAGT come from the germline V gene.

The V and J genes are TRBV6-4 and TRBJ2-3; D gene unclear. This sequence originates from a human donor with COVID-19, enrolled during active disease. The donor label of this sample is uncertain. Sequencing was performed on peripheral blood. This chain's CDR3 is CASSDSVRTQYF. CDR3 bases: TGTGCCAGCAGTGACTCCGTCCGGACGCAGTATTTT.